Shown below are 27 T cell receptor beta chains from a single sample sequenced in a study of blood T cell repertoires in COVID-19. Assay: immunoSEQ multiplex PCR; the TCRdb copy retains only in-frame clones and omits some. This sample yields approximately 150,000 clones, of which about 83% are seen a single time; roughly 3.4% belongs to the top ten. The sequencing input was PBMCs or T cells enriched from blood (not recorded which). The source of these receptors is a woman aged 50 to 65 with acute COVID-19.

The rearrangement links TRBV2 to TRBJ1-2, with TRBD1 matching over 7 bases. CDR3 size: 14 residues. Germline V gene sequence: CDR1 SNHLY, CDR2 FYNNEI. Trimming at V came to 6 bases and at J to 4 bases, leaving 8 bases not matched to a gene. CDR3 in amino acids: CASRGQRWLYGYTF. The CDR3 nucleotides read TGTGCCAGCAGGGGACAGAGATGGCTCTATGGCTACACCTTC.

The chain has TRBV29-1 and TRBJ1-3; D not resolved. CDR1 is SQVTM and CDR2 is ANQGSEA in the germline V gene. The CDR3 contains 15 residues. The V and J ends lost 0 bases and 0 bases respectively, with 9 bases between them. The CDR3 DNA reads as TGCAGCGTTGAAGATGAGGGCCCCTCTGGAAACACCATATATTTT. This codes for CSVEDEGPSGNTIYF.

The CDR3 here is CASSLTGARNGYTF. In DNA form, the CDR3 reads TGTGCCAGCAGCCTAACAGGGGCGCGGAATGGCTACACCTTC. The V call is TRBV7-9, the J call TRBJ1-2; the match to TRBD1 covers 7 bases. Germline V gives CDR1 SEHNR, CDR2 FQNEAQ (reference sequence). Losses at the gene ends were 5 bases for V and 6 bases for J; bases not matched to a gene: 9. The CDR3 runs 14 residues. Using reference TRBV7-9 and TRBJ1-2 for the parts outside the CDR3, the full variable domain is DTGVSQNPRHKITKRGQNVTFRCDPISEHNRLYWYRQTLGQGPEFLTYFQNEAQLEKSRLLSDRFSAERPKGSFSTLEIQRTEQGDSAMYLCASSLTGARNGYTFGSGTRLTVV.

The CDR3 nucleotides are TGTGCCTGGAGTCCGGACAGGATTTGGGCTTTCTTT. This codes for CAWSPDRIWAFF. The chain has TRBV30 and TRBJ1-1; TRBD1 matches 7 bases. The CDR3 is 12 amino acids. Germline V lookup: CDR1 GTSNPN, CDR2 SVGIG (reference sequence). Losses at the gene ends were 2 bases for V and 11 bases for J; bases not matched to a gene: 8.

Only a few counts were recorded for this clone. The chain carries TRBV30 and TRBJ2-7; 7 bases line up with TRBD2. CDR1 and CDR2 from the germline V gene are GTSNPN and SVGIG (reference sequence). The CDR3 has 13 residues. V gave up 4 bases and J gave up 0 bases; unmatched junction bases: 3. Here the CDR3 DNA reads TGTGCCTGGAACGGGAGGAGCTCCTACGAGCAGTACTTC. As protein: CAWNGRSSYEQYF.

The genes are TRBV5-1 and TRBJ2-1; 8 positions agree with TRBD2. This CDR3 region has 15 residues. The junction had 4 bases not matched to a gene; V was cut back by 5 bases and J by 0 bases. Germline V gene sequence: CDR1 SGHRS, CDR2 YFSETQ. The CDR3 nucleotides read TGCGCCAGCAGACGAACTAGCGGCTCCTACAATGAGCAGTTCTTC. It translates to CASRRTSGSYNEQFF. Looking up the rest from reference TRBV5-1 and TRBJ2-1 gives the full variable domain: KAGVTQTPRYLIKTRGQQVTLSCSPISGHRSVSWYQQTPGQGLQFLFEYFSETQRNKGNFPGRFSGRQFSNSRSEMNVSTLELGDSALYLCASRRTSGSYNEQFFGPGTRLTVL.

The chain recombines TRBV30 with TRBJ1-5, with TRBD1 matching over 8 bases. The CDR3 loop spans 14 amino acids. J lost 7 bases, V lost 0 bases, and 5 bases had no gene match. Per germline, CDR1 GTSNPN and CDR2 SVGIG (reference sequence). CDR3 coding DNA: TGTGCCTGGAGTGTGGCCAGGGGGCTCCAGCCCCAGCATTTT. Translation gives CAWSVARGLQPQHF.

In DNA, the CDR3 is TGCGCCAGCATGGGGGCAGGGGTTGTCACCGGGGAGCTGTTTTTT. It codes for CASMGAGVVTGELFF. The genes are TRBV5-1 and TRBJ2-2, with D perhaps TRBD1 (6 bases). Germline V lookup: CDR1 SGHRS, CDR2 YFSETQ. The CDR3 has 15 amino acids. Trimming pared 6 bases from V and 4 bases from J, leaving 16 bases between.

The chain joins TRBV5-6 to TRBJ1-5, with TRBD1 matching 9 bases. The CDR3 is 17 amino acids. The junction had 10 bases not matched to a gene; V was cut back by 1 base and J by 5 bases. Germline values: CDR1 SGHDT, CDR2 YYEEEE. CDR3 sequence (DNA): TGTGCCAGCAGCTTGAGGGCACAGGGGGCGCGGGATCAGCCCCAGCATTTT. It yields the protein CASSLRAQGARDQPQHF.

The CDR3 coding sequence is TGTGCCAGCAGCTCGAGCCGGGACAGGGTTCACTATGGCTACACCTTC. This encodes CASSSSRDRVHYGYTF. J is TRBJ1-2 and V is TRBV9; 9 bases line up with TRBD1. Looked up from germline, CDR1 is SGDLS and CDR2 is YYNGEE. Losses at the gene ends were 4 bases for V and 3 bases for J; bases not matched to a gene: 10. This CDR3 is built from 16 residues.

The chain uses TRBV7-9 and TRBJ1-1, with TRBD1 as a possible D gene (6 bases). This CDR3 has 14 residues. The germline V gene has CDR1 SEHNR and CDR2 FQNEAQ (reference sequence). V dropped 1 base and J dropped 4 bases, with 10 bases sitting between them. The CDR3 bases are TGTGCCAGCAGCTTAGAGGGGGTGGGCACTGAAGCTTTCTTT. This gives the protein CASSLEGVGTEAFF.

The rearrangement uses TRBV5-4 and TRBJ2-5, with 12 bases identical to TRBD2. This CDR3 has 17 residues. Losses at the gene ends were 0 bases for V and 5 bases for J; bases not matched to a gene: 8. Germline values: CDR1 SGHNT, CDR2 YYREEE (reference sequence). In nucleotides, the CDR3 is TGTGCCAGCAGCTTGGCCCTAGCGGGAGGGCTAGGCGAGACCCAGTACTTC. Its translation is CASSLALAGGLGETQYF.

The rearrangement uses TRBV10-3 and TRBJ2-7, with 10 bases identical to TRBD2. CDR3 length: 14 residues. The junction had 9 bases not matched to a gene; V was cut back by 6 bases and J by 7 bases. The germline V gene encodes CDR1 ENHRY and CDR2 SYGVKD. In nucleotides, the CDR3 is TGTGCCATCAGGGCACTAGCGGGGCCGGCGGAGCAGTACTTC. This sequence encodes CAIRALAGPAEQYF.

The V and J genes are TRBV11-3 and TRBJ2-7; 7 nucleotides match TRBD2. Germline loops: CDR1 SGHNT, CDR2 YENEEA. The junction had 13 bases not matched to a gene; V was cut back by 5 bases and J by 6 bases. The CDR3 extends over 15 amino acids. DNA of the CDR3: TGTGCCAGCAGCCCTAGCGGCGGGGGTGGGCGCGAGCAGTACTTC. Translated: CASSPSGGGGREQYF.

As DNA, the CDR3 is TGTGCCAGTAGTATAGGCGCCGCTACTGAAGCTTTCTTT. Amino acids: CASSIGAATEAFF. The chain couples TRBV19 to TRBJ1-1; D ambiguous. The CDR3 consists of 13 residues. Germline V gene data show CDR1 as LNHDA and CDR2 as SQIVND (reference sequence). Trimming took off 1 base at V and 5 bases at J, with 8 bases between the two ends.

With regard to this clone: The same CDR3 can be traced to other DNA sequences in this sample. CDR3 amino acids: CSVGTGYGYTF. The CDR3 DNA is TGCAGCGTCGGGACAGGCTATGGCTACACCTTC. This chain uses TRBV29-1 with TRBJ1-2, with 8 bases identical to TRBD1. The V gene's germline CDR1 is SQVTM and CDR2 ANQGSEA. The CDR3 totals 11 residues. J was trimmed by 4 bases and V by 6 bases; bases with no gene match: 1. The full variable domain, in which reference TRBV29-1 and TRBJ1-2 provide the parts outside the CDR3, is SAVISQKPSRDICQRGTSLTIQCQVDSQVTMMFWYRQQPGQSLTLIATANQGSEATYESGFVIDKFPISRPNLTFSTLTVSNMSPEDSSIYLCSVGTGYGYTFGSGTRLTVV.

This clone was counted only a few times. The chain recombines TRBV27 with TRBJ1-1; 9 bases align to TRBD1. Unmatched junction bases numbered 9, after V lost 6 bases and J lost 4 bases. CDR3 length: 15 residues. CDR1 MNHEY and CDR2 SMNVEV come from the germline V gene (reference sequence). CDR3 loop: CASRRPVTGGTEAFF. CDR3 coding DNA: TGTGCCAGCAGAAGACCCGTGACAGGGGGCACTGAAGCTTTCTTT.

This clone was recorded only once. The V and J genes are TRBV19 and TRBJ1-3, with 9 bases matching TRBD1. The CDR3 has 19 amino acids. V lost 5 bases to trimming and J lost 0 bases; unmatched junction nucleotides: 14. The germline gives CDR1 LNHDA, CDR2 SQIVND (reference sequence). As DNA, the CDR3 is TGTGCCAGTAGTGCCACCGGGACAGGGCCCCTTAGCTCTGGAAACACCATATATTTT. As protein: CASSATGTGPLSSGNTIYF.

The table lists this clone with a few counts. This chain connects TRBV7-9 to TRBJ2-3; TRBD2 is a possible D gene (5 bases). V was clipped by 3 bases and J by 0 bases, with 7 bases between them. Per germline, CDR1 SEHNR and CDR2 FQNEAQ (reference sequence). The CDR3 consists of 14 residues. The CDR3 DNA reads as TGTGCCAGCAGCTTTCCGGGAAGCACAGATACGCAGTATTTT. Its translation: CASSFPGSTDTQYF.

This chain links TRBV7-3 with TRBJ2-1, with D possibly being TRBD1 (5 bases). Deletions cut 1 base from V and 9 bases from J, with 16 bases between. Germline V gene sequence: CDR1 SGHTA, CDR2 FQGTGA. This CDR3 region has 15 residues. CDR3 residues: CASSLIGARQTEQFF. The CDR3 DNA follows: TGTGCCAGCAGCTTAATTGGGGCGAGGCAAACTGAGCAGTTCTTC.

The gene calls are TRBV7-8 and TRBJ1-1; TRBD1 might be the D (6 bases). Looked up from germline, CDR1 is SGHVS and CDR2 is FQNEAQ. CDR3 size: 14 residues. V lost 5 bases to trimming and J lost 5 bases, with 15 bases between them. This chain's CDR3 is CASSATQGWTEAFF. The CDR3 bases are TGTGCCAGCAGCGCGACACAGGGTTGGACTGAAGCTTTCTTT.

CDR3 residues: CASSPVGVYEQYF. The DNA of the CDR3 is TGTGCCAGCAGCCCGGTCGGGGTCTACGAGCAGTACTTC. This chain joins TRBV7-2 and TRBJ2-7, with D possibly matching TRBD2 (5 bases). CDR1 SGHTA and CDR2 FQGNSA come from the germline V gene. Trimming took 5 bases from V and 3 from J, leaving 11 bases between them. The CDR3 is 13 residues long.

The chain combines TRBV27 with TRBJ2-3, with D tentatively TRBD2 (6 bases). V lost 3 bases and J 10 bases, leaving 14 bases between the germline ends. Per the germline V gene, CDR1 is MNHEY and CDR2 is SMNVEV (reference sequence). The length of the CDR3 is 13 residues. CDR3 coding DNA: TGTGCCAGCAGTTTTCGCCGGGAGTTGGCGCAGTATTTT. This codes for CASSFRRELAQYF.

The V and J genes are TRBV24-1 and TRBJ2-2; 9 positions match TRBD1. The CDR3 has 17 amino acids. The V gene end was trimmed by 7 bases and the J gene end by 3 bases; junction bases not matched to a gene: 11. From germline, CDR1 is KGHDR and CDR2 SFDVKD. CDR3 bases: TGTGCCACCAGCCCTACGGACAGGGGATATTACACCGGGGAGCTGTTTTTT. Translating gives CATSPTDRGYYTGELFF.

This clone was observed a single time. The CDR3 loop is CASSEYGAETNEKLFF. CDR3 DNA: TGTGCCAGCAGTGAATATGGGGCGGAAACTAATGAAAAACTGTTTTTT. The chain recombines TRBV25-1 with TRBJ1-4; tentatively, D is TRBD1 (5 bases). The germline V and J ends were trimmed by 0 bases and 1 base, with 9 bases remaining between them. There are 16 residues in the CDR3. Germline V gene sequence: CDR1 MGHDK, CDR2 SYGVNS.

V usage is TRBV5-1 and J usage is TRBJ2-7, with D perhaps matching TRBD1 (5 bases). There are 15 residues in the CDR3. V was shortened by 4 bases and J by 3 bases, with 17 bases between the two germline ends. Germline CDR1 is SGHRS and CDR2 is YFSETQ. The CDR3 loop is CASSLSAGIGYEQYF. The CDR3 coding sequence is TGCGCCAGCAGCCTGTCGGCAGGGATCGGCTACGAGCAGTACTTC.

This clone was seen a handful of times. This chain connects TRBV11-2 to TRBJ2-6; unclear D gene. Trimming cost V 2 bases and J 0 bases, with 11 bases left between them. CDR1 is SGHAT and CDR2 is FQNNGV in the germline V gene. The CDR3 runs 17 residues. In DNA form, the CDR3 reads TGTGCCAGCAGCTTACGTTTTGCAGTCTCTGGGGCCAACGTCCTGACTTTC. Encoded protein: CASSLRFAVSGANVLTF.